This passage covers 14 T cell receptor beta chains from one sample sequenced in a study of neurological immune-mediated disorders. TCRdb redid the calling of the 5' RACE reads with MiXCR, one entry per CDR3 protein. The table shows some 60,000 distinct CDR3 sequences, with about 2.5% occurring only once. Sequenced: PBMCs. These receptors were taken from a man aged 50 to 59 with multiple sclerosis.

This clonotype was recorded at least ten times. This rearrangement joins TRBV3-1 to TRBJ1-2; the D is unclear. The V end lost 1 base, the J end lost 9 bases, and 6 bases lay between the germline ends. This CDR3 spans 11 amino acids. Germline CDR1 and CDR2: LGHDT and YNNKEL (reference sequence). The CDR3: CASSQGGSYTF. The CDR3 DNA sequence: TGTGCCAGCAGCCAAGGAGGGAGCTACACCTTC.

This clonotype was detected many times. V gene TRBV29-1 combines with J gene TRBJ1-1; D call uncertain. V dropped 6 bases and J dropped 6 bases, with 14 bases sitting between them. The CDR3 runs to 12 residues. The germline V gene has CDR1 SQVTM and CDR2 ANQGSEA. The CDR3 sequence is CSVGRPGAEAFF. The CDR3 region has the DNA TGCAGCGTAGGACGCCCCGGGGCTGAAGCTTTCTTT.

This clonotype was picked up many times. CDR3 in DNA: TGTGCCAGCAGCCCCCCCATGGGGGATGAGCAGTTCTTC. Amino acids: CASSPPMGDEQFF. This chain connects TRBV12-3 or TRBV12-4 to TRBJ2-1; D possibly uses TRBD1 or TRBD2 (5 bases each). This CDR3 is 13 amino acids long. V was pared by 6 bases and J by 8 bases, with 14 bases between.

This clonotype showed up many times. The V gene is TRBV20-1, the J gene TRBJ1-6; D call uncertain. Germline-derived CDR1 and CDR2 are DFQATT and SNEGSKA (reference sequence). The CDR3 loop spans 15 amino acids. Trimming took 0 bases from V and 3 from J, leaving 9 bases between them. CDR3 sequence reads: CSARDGTDYNSPLHF. In DNA form, the CDR3 reads TGCAGTGCTAGAGATGGTACAGACTATAATTCACCCCTCCACTTT.

This clonotype came up many times. V and J are TRBV12-3 or TRBV12-4 and TRBJ2-1; D gene uncertain. The CDR3 has 11 amino acids. With 3 bases removed from V and 8 bases from J, the gap between germline ends came to 5 bases. The CDR3 bases are TGTGCCAGCAGTTTTAGGTATGAGCAGTTCTTC. The encoded protein is CASSFRYEQFF.

This clonotype was observed many times. The chain links TRBV9 to TRBJ2-1, with D tentatively TRBD1 or TRBD2 (5 bases each). The CDR3 totals 15 residues. Trimming removed 2 bases at V and 7 bases at J, with 16 bases between. Germline V gives CDR1 SGDLS, CDR2 YYNGEE. CDR3 DNA: TGTGCCAGCAGCGTTTTTGGAACAGGCGGGAATGAGCAGTTCTTC. Its translation is CASSVFGTGGNEQFF.

This clonotype was counted ten times or more. Here the CDR3 reads CASSLATGDNEKLFF. The CDR3 DNA sequence: TGCGCCAGCAGCTTGGCAACAGGGGATAATGAAAAACTGTTTTTT. The chain carries TRBV5-1 and TRBJ1-4; 7 bases align to TRBD1. There are 15 residues in the CDR3. Per germline, CDR1 SGHRS and CDR2 YFSETQ. V dropped 0 bases and J dropped 4; count of bases not matched to a gene: 3.

This clonotype was seen more than once but under ten times. With a much larger clone just one base away, this may be a read error. The chain is built from TRBV29-1 and TRBJ1-1; 8 bases are shared with TRBD1. The CDR3 has 13 residues. With V trimmed by 7 bases and J by 0 bases, 4 bases remained unmatched. Germline CDR1 reads SQVTM; CDR2 reads ANQGSEA. CDR3 coding DNA: TGCAGCGACAGGACAGGGCTGAACACTGAAGCTTTCTTT. This codes for CSDRTGLNTEAFF.

This clonotype was seen repeatedly, ten times or more. The chain joins TRBV4-2 to TRBJ2-5; D gene ambiguous. The V gene's germline CDR1 is LGHNA and CDR2 YNFKEQ. Deletions cut 1 base from V and 5 bases from J, with 8 bases between. The CDR3 spans 13 residues. The chain's CDR3 is CASSQGVQETQYF. In DNA, the CDR3 is TGTGCCAGCAGCCAAGGAGTACAGGAGACCCAGTACTTC.

This clonotype was picked up many times. The V gene is TRBV12-3 or TRBV12-4, the J gene TRBJ1-2, with D tentatively TRBD1 (5 bases). The CDR3 loop spans 14 amino acids. Trimming cost V 4 bases and J 5 bases, with 14 bases left between them. CDR3 region: CASSSTARNYGYTF. The DNA of the CDR3 is TGTGCCAGCAGTTCGACAGCTAGAAATTATGGCTACACCTTC.

This clonotype was found many times. The V and J genes are TRBV5-1 and TRBJ1-1; D is ambiguous. Germline V gene sequence: CDR1 SGHRS, CDR2 YFSETQ. This CDR3 comprises 15 residues. The ends were cut back, 1 base at V and 2 bases at J, with 12 bases in the middle. Here the CDR3 reads CASSLIRALNTEAFF. In DNA form, the CDR3 reads TGCGCCAGCAGCTTGATACGGGCATTAAACACTGAAGCTTTCTTT. The variable domain in full, with the rest retrieved from reference TRBV5-1 and TRBJ1-1, is KAGVTQTPRYLIKTRGQQVTLSCSPISGHRSVSWYQQTPGQGLQFLFEYFSETQRNKGNFPGRFSGRQFSNSRSEMNVSTLELGDSALYLCASSLIRALNTEAFFGQGTRLTVV.

This clonotype was detected ten times or more. V is TRBV21-1 and J is TRBJ2-7; the tabulated D call, TRBD1, remains unverified against the DNA. TRBV21-1 is a recognized pseudogene. This CDR3 spans 16 amino acids. CDR3 region: CASSKAARQGSYEQYF. In DNA form, the CDR3 reads TGTGCCAGCAGCAAAGCGGCAAGGCAGGGGTCCTACGAGCAGTACTTC.

This clonotype came up many times. The chain links TRBV7-6 to TRBJ2-6, with TRBD1 identical over 8 bases. J was trimmed by 2 bases and V by 4 bases; bases with no gene match: 7. This CDR3 comprises 17 residues. Germline V lookup: CDR1 SGHVS, CDR2 FNYEAQ. CDR3 sequence reads: CASSSGQGPPGANVLTF. In DNA form, the CDR3 reads TGTGCCAGCAGCTCAGGACAGGGACCCCCTGGGGCCAACGTCCTGACTTTC. Filled out from reference TRBV7-6 and TRBJ2-6, the complete variable domain reads GAGVSQSPRYKVTKRGQDVALRCDPISGHVSLYWYRQALGQGPEFLTYFNYEAQQDKSGLPNDRFSAERPEGSISTLTIQRTEQRDSAMYRCASSSGQGPPGANVLTFGAGSRLTVL.

This clonotype was observed at least ten times. The chain combines TRBV7-3 with TRBJ2-1, with TRBD2 matching 9 bases. The V segment lost 2 bases and the J segment 7 bases; nucleotides outside the gene matches: 3. The CDR3 spans 14 residues. Germline CDR1 SGHTA, CDR2 FQGTGA. CDR3 in DNA: TGTGCCAGCAGCTTAGCGGGGGGGCCGAATGAGCAGTTCTTC. The encoded protein is CASSLAGGPNEQFF. Full variable domain (rest looked up from reference TRBV7-3 and TRBJ2-1): GAGVSQTPSNKVTEKGKYVELRCDPISGHTALYWYRQSLGQGPEFLIYFQGTGAADDSGLPNDRFFAVRPEGSVSTLKIQRTERGDSAVYLCASSLAGGPNEQFFGPGTRLTVL.